This is a list of T cell receptor beta chains from one sample in a study of PD-L1 blockade in urothelial cancer. The table came from immunoSEQ multiplex PCR; TCRdb's copy has only in-frame clones and leaves some out. The data hold about 33,000 clones, with approximately 80% observed a single time. This material consisted of PBMCs, taken around atezolizumab (anti-PD-L1) treatment. The receptors stem from a man aged 55 to 70 with urothelial cancer. The conserved cysteine and the conserved F or W are not part of the CDR3 here.

v_call	cdr3_aa
TRBV4-2	ASRGGVNEQF
TRBV5-1	ASSLESGTIGYT
TRBV30	AWSVLFGTGRGANVLT
TRBV29-1	SVEGRGIRADTQY
TRBV4-3	ASSQELGNHEQF
TRBV11-2	ASSLDYWFRVDTGNTIY
TRBV7-9	ASSFGTSAYNEQF
TRBV11-2	ASSFAGPPSDTQY
TRBV5-4	ASSLAWTGGGTQY
TRBV5-5	ASSRGGWGLAGGEQY
TRBV7-2	ASSLVGIAGETDNEQF
TRBV7-9	ASRVQGNHEQY
TRBV11-2	ASSSQRDSPLH
TRBV7-2	ASSLIGGAHGELF
TRBV19	ASSRVNYGYT
TRBV7-2	ASSSGLAGVEQF
TRBV7-2	ASSRNPRDYKTQY
TRBV11-2	ASSLLPGTGVSYEQY
TRBV27	ASSLYGRNTGELF
TRBV2	ASSGAVTGELF
TRBV5-4	ASSPAGQSERGTEAF
TRBV7-2	ASSLNGGSDADTQY
TRBV2	ASRGDRDYGYT
TRBV7-9	ASSLGRQGRGLDTEAF
TRBV11-2	ASSLGRGTGSEKLF
TRBV19	ASGGSGGGDQPQH
TRBV4-3	ASSQDARLENIQY
TRBV28	ASADRVSNQPQH
TRBV9	ASSVSGSRSYNEQF
TRBV19	ASSITTGHNSPLH
TRBV7-2	ASIPQGWLTQY
TRBV19	ASSSGLAGKADTQY
TRBV29-1	SVDPGGGYEQY
TRBV30	AWSGKQGLEEKLF
TRBV30	AQSLPNARYNEQF
TRBV10-3	AISNSKNTEAF
TRBV4-1	ASSQGRGGQAQGETQY
TRBV11-2	ASSLDRGTSWAPYEQY
TRBV10-3	AISGLAGGSYEQY
TRBV7-9	ASSVSTDTQY
TRBV5-6	ASSLRTGANTGELF
TRBV30	AWSDSGYNSPLH
TRBV5-1	ASSFGGSSSYEQY
TRBV5-1	ASSLIGGTEAF
TRBV2	ASSGSAGNTIY
TRBV13	ASSPGDRGYTGELF
TRBV10-3	AIRRDREDTEAF
TRBV13	ASSQNGLAGDNEQF
TRBV6-4	ASSLDRLSQIH
TRBV7-2	ASSRSPTGEQF
TRBV11-3	ASSLDLAETQY
TRBV19	ASSITVYQETQY
TRBV5-1	ASSSGQGGYGYT
TRBV29-1	SVDQGYEQY
TRBV7-9	ASSLRGSNQPQH
TRBV10-3	AISDNPSSGANVLT